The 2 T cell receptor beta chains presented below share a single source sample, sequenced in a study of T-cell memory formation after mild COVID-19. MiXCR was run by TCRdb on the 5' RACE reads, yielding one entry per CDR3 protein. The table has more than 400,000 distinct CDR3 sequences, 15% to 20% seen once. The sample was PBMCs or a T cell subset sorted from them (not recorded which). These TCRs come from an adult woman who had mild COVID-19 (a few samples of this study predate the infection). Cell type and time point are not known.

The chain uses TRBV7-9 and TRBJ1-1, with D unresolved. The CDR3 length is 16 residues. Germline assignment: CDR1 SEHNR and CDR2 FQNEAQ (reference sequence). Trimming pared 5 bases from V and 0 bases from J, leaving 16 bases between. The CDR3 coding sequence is TGTGCCAGCAGCCCGAAGGTCGGTCCAATGAACACTGAAGCTTTCTTT. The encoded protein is CASSPKVGPMNTEAFF.

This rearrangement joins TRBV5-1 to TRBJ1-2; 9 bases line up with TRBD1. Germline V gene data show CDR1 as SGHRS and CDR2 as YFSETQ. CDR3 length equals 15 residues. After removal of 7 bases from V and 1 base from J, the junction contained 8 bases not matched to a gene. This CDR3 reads CASAIGDRDNYGYTF. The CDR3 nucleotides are TGCGCCAGCGCTATCGGGGACAGGGATAACTATGGCTACACCTTC.